This entry features one T cell receptor (beta chain) sequence. The antigen remains undetermined. Germline assignment: CDR1 WSHSY and CDR2 SAAADI. This CDR3 has 12 amino acids. Trimming cost V 7 bases and J 2 bases, with 9 bases left between them. All trial patients relapsed after autologous stem cell transplantation. Responses achieved at best were complete response, partial response or progressive disease. Clones were sequenced by immunoSEQ multiplex PCR, and TCRdb holds only the in-frame ones, with some missing. The sample yields some 100,000 clones, around 90% seen once. The data belong to a study of PD-1 blockade in classical Hodgkin lymphoma. Study-wide findings and caveats: The CD4+ diversity rise by C4D1 was clearest in complete responders.

This receptor was taken from a human donor with classical Hodgkin lymphoma. The starting material was peripheral blood mononuclear cells (PBMCs), obtained at baseline. The chain couples TRBV10-2 to TRBJ2-7; D is unresolved. The CDR3 region has the DNA TGCGCCAGCACGGACGGCACCTACGAGCAGTACTTC. It codes for CASTDGTYEQYF.